This T cell receptor (beta chain) was observed in a study of blood T cell repertoires in COVID-19. Study details: The United States, Italy and Spain provided the acute and convalescent COVID-19 samples.

The CDR3 totals 16 residues. Trimming cost V 0 bases and J 8 bases; bases outside gene matches: 8. Germline assignment: CDR1 SGDLS and CDR2 YYNGEE. Profiling relied on immunoSEQ multiplex PCR, and the TCRdb table lists in-frame clones only, not all of them. Here the sample spans fewer than 150,000 clones, about 84% being singletons. This sequence originates from a woman between 18 and 30 years old who had been exposed to COVID-19. V usage is TRBV9 and J usage is TRBJ2-1; TRBD2 matches 10 bases. The sample taken for sequencing was PBMCs or T cells enriched from blood (not recorded which). CDR3 residues: CASSVVSSGSIDEQFF. CDR3 in DNA: TGTGCCAGCAGCGTAGTCTCTAGCGGGAGTATCGATGAGCAGTTCTTC.